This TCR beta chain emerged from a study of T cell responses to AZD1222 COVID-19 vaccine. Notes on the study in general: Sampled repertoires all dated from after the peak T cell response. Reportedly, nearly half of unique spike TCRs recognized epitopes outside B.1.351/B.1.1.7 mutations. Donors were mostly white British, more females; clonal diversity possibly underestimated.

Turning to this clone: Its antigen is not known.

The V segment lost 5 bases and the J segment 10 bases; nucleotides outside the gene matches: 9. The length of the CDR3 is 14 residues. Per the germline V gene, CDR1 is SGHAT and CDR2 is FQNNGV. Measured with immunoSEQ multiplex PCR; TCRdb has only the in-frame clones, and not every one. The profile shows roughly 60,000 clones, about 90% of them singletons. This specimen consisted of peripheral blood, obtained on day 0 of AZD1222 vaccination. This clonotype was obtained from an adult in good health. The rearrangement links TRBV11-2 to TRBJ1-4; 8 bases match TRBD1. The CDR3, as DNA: TGTGCCAGCAGCCCGGACAGGGTTTCTGGAAAACTGTTTTTT. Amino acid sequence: CASSPDRVSGKLFF.